This TCR beta chain was identified in a study of T cell changes during pregnancy in multiple sclerosis. TCRdb keeps only in-frame clones here, not all; method: immunoSEQ multiplex PCR. The table shows 100,000 or so clones, with approximately 91% occurring only once. This receptor was taken from a female donor with multiple sclerosis, enrolled in a pregnancy study. The source material was peripheral blood, sampled after pregnancy.

The CDR3 DNA is TGTGCCAGCAGCCCCTCCGGTAGCCTTGGGGAGACCCAGTACTTC. Protein product: CASSPSGSLGETQYF. V usage is TRBV7-3 and J usage is TRBJ2-5; D gene ambiguous. Trimming cost V 5 bases and J 5 bases, with 18 bases left between them. The CDR3 sequence is 15 residues long. Germline CDR1 reads SGHTA; CDR2 reads FQGTGA.